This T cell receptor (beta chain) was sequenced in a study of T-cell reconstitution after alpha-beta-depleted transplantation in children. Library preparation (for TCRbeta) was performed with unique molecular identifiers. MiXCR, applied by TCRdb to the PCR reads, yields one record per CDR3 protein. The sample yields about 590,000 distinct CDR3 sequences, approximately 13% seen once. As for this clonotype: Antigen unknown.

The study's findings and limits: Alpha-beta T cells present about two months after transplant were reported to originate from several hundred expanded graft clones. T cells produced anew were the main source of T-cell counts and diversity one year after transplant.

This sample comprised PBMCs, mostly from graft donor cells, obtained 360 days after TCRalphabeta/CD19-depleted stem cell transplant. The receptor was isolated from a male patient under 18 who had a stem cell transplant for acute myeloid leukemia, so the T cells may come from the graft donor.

The chain's CDR3 is CASSFLLGDTQYF. The DNA of the CDR3 is TGTGCCAGCAGTTTCCTACTAGGAGATACGCAGTATTTT. The chain combines TRBV27 with TRBJ2-3; possibly TRBD2 for D (5 bases). Germline CDR1 MNHEY, CDR2 SMNVEV (reference sequence). The V end lost 3 bases, the J end lost 5 bases, and 9 bases lay between the germline ends. The CDR3 is 13 amino acids.